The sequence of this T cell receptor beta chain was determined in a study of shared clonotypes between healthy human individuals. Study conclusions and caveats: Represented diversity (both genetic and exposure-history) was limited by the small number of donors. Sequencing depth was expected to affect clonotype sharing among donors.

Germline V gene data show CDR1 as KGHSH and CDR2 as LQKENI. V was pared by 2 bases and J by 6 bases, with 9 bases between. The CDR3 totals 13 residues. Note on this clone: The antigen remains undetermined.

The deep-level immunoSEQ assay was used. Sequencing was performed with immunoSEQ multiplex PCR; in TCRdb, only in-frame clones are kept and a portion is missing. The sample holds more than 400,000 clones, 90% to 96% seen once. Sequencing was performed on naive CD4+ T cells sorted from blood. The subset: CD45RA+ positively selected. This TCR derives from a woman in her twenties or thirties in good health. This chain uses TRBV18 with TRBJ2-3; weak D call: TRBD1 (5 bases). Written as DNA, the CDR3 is TGTGCCAGCTCACCAGGGGCCCGGGATACGCAGTATTTT. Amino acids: CASSPGARDTQYF.